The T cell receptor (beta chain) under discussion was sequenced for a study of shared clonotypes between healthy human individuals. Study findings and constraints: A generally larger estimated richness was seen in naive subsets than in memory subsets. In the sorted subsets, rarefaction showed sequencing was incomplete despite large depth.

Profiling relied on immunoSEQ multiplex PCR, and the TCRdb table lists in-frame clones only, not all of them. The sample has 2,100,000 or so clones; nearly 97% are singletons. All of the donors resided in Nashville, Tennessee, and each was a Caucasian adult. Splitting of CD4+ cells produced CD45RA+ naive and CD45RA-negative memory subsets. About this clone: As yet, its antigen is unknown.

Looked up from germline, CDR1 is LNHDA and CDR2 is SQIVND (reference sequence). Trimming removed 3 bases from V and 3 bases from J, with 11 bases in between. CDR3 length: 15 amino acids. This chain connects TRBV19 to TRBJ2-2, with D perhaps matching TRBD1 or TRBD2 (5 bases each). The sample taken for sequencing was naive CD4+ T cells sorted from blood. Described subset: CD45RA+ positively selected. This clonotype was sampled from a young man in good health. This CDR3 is CASSMGDLDTGELFF. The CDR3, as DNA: TGTGCCAGTAGTATGGGGGACCTAGACACCGGGGAGCTGTTTTTT.